This T cell receptor beta chain appears in the sequencing data of a study of control samples from healthy donors and cancer patients. With 4 bases removed from V and 1 base from J, the gap between germline ends came to 7 bases. In germline, CDR1 is SEHNR, CDR2 FQNEAQ (reference sequence). The CDR3 sequence is 13 residues long. Sequencing used immunoSEQ multiplex PCR; TCRdb keeps in-frame clones, though not all of them. The sample yields around 51,000 clones, about four fifths seen once. Sequencing was performed on blood. The receptor was derived from a man between 65 and 85 years old in good health. This sequence joins TRBV7-9 and TRBJ1-1, with a possible D match to TRBD1 (6 bases). The CDR3 DNA is TGTGCCAGCAGCTCACAGGGGAACACTGAAGCTTTCTTT. This gives the protein CASSSQGNTEAFF.